One and the same sample provided the 5 T cell receptor beta chains below, sequenced in a study of T-cell reconstitution after alpha-beta-depleted transplantation in children. The TCRbeta library was prepared with unique molecular identifiers. One entry per CDR3 protein, called by TCRdb with MiXCR from the PCR reads. The sample holds 300,000 to 400,000 distinct CDR3 sequences, around 20% seen once. The sample consisted of PBMCs, mostly from graft donor cells, taken 180 days after TCRalphabeta/CD19-depleted stem cell transplant. The receptors stem from a male patient between 5 and 17 years old who had a stem cell transplant for acute lymphoblastic leukemia, so the T cells may come from the graft donor.

The DNA for the CDR3 is TGTGCCAGCAGCTGGGGAGACAGGAAGAACACCGGGGAGCTGTTTTTT. Its translation is CASSWGDRKNTGELFF. The rearrangement uses TRBV12-3 or TRBV12-4 and TRBJ2-2, with D possibly matching TRBD1 (6 bases). The length of the CDR3 is 16 residues. V was pared by 6 bases and J by 1 base, with 15 bases between.

The CDR3 reads CASSLSAGGTSTLEKLFF. Written as DNA, the CDR3 is TGTGCCAGCAGCCTCTCGGCAGGGGGGACTTCAACTTTGGAAAAACTGTTTTTT. This rearrangement joins TRBV7-3 to TRBJ1-4; the match to TRBD1 covers 7 bases. Looked up from germline, CDR1 is SGHTA and CDR2 is FQGTGA. The trim removed 5 bases at V and 8 bases at J, leaving 20 bases unmatched. This CDR3 is 18 amino acids long.

This clonotype was observed a few times. The rearrangement joins TRBV7-8 to TRBJ2-7; D unresolved. Looked up from germline, CDR1 is SGHVS and CDR2 is FQNEAQ. The CDR3 sequence is 12 residues long. The V and J ends lost 5 bases and 6 bases respectively, with 11 bases between them. CDR3 sequence reads: CASSPLRTEQYF. CDR3 in DNA: TGTGCCAGCAGCCCCCTGCGCACCGAGCAGTACTTC.

This clonotype was seen only a few times. The chain recombines TRBV3-1 with TRBJ1-3, with 7 bases lining up with TRBD1. The ends lost 4 bases at V and 0 bases at J; junction bases unmatched: 9. The CDR3 is 17 amino acids. CDR1 and CDR2 (germline): LGHDT, YNNKEL (reference sequence). The CDR3 sequence is CASSPPVRTGSGNTIYF. DNA for the CDR3: TGTGCCAGCAGCCCCCCGGTCCGGACAGGCTCTGGAAACACCATATATTTT.

This clonotype turned up a few times. V is TRBV5-1 and J is TRBJ2-3; no clear D. In germline, CDR1 is SGHRS, CDR2 YFSETQ. V was pared by 4 bases and J by 2 bases, with 8 bases between. This CDR3 region has 13 residues. The CDR3 DNA is TGCGCCAGCAGCAAACCAAACACAGATACGCAGTATTTT. It yields the protein CASSKPNTDTQYF.